This TCR beta chain derives from a study of blood T cell repertoires in COVID-19. In the study overall: Samples came from the United States, Italy and Spain, spanning acute and convalescent COVID-19. PBMCs, B-cell-depleted T cells, or T cells provided the cDNA or gDNA that made up the material.

This CDR3 contains 13 residues. Germline-derived CDR1 and CDR2 are MNHEY and SVGAGI. V gave up 6 bases and J gave up 0 bases, with 6 bases separating them. Per the authors' pipeline: Estimation of nucleated cell counts was performed using reference gene primer amplification. The protocol was immunoSEQ multiplex PCR, while the TCRdb copy is restricted to in-frame clones and leaves out a portion. That table furnishes V, J and clone size, whereas the DNA furnished D and trimming. The profile shows about 230,000 clones, roughly 85% of them singletons. This TCR was recovered from a woman between 65 and 79 years old with active or convalescent COVID-19. The sample comprised peripheral blood. This chain links TRBV6-5 with TRBJ1-5, with D hard to call. In DNA, the CDR3 is TGTGCCAGCAGGAGAGATAGCAATCAGCCCCAGCATTTT. It specifies CASRRDSNQPQHF.